The 21 T cell receptor beta chains below all came from one sample that was sequenced in a study of OX40 agonist ivuxolimab in advanced cancers. Profiled with immunoSEQ multiplex PCR; TCRdb holds only in-frame clones, not every one. This sample yields under 80,000 clones, of which 85% to 90% are seen a single time; 2% to 2.5% belongs to the top ten. This specimen consisted of CD4+ or CD8+ T cells sorted from blood, obtained in a trial of the OX40 agonist ivuxolimab. Every receptor here comes from an adult with an advanced solid tumor such as melanoma, head and neck, liver or kidney cancer.

The V call is TRBV7-2, the J call TRBJ2-7; D is possibly TRBD1 (6 bases). The CDR3 loop spans 14 amino acids. The germline V and J ends were trimmed by 2 bases and 3 bases, with 11 bases remaining between them. Per the germline V gene, CDR1 is SGHTA and CDR2 is FQGNSA. CDR3 nucleotide sequence: TGTGCCAGCAGCTTACTACAGGGCGGCTACGAGCAGTACTTC. Translation gives CASSLLQGGYEQYF.

The chain joins TRBV29-1 to TRBJ1-4, with D unresolved. This CDR3 comprises 12 residues. Germline CDR1 and CDR2: SQVTM and ANQGSEA. V was pared by 1 base and J by 7 bases, with 7 bases between. The CDR3: CSVEAAGEKLFF. In DNA form, the CDR3 reads TGCAGCGTTGAAGCGGCCGGTGAAAAACTGTTTTTT.

CDR3 DNA: TGTGCCAGCAGCGTAGATGCGGGTCCCTACGAGCAGTACTTC. Residues: CASSVDAGPYEQYF. The chain joins TRBV9 to TRBJ2-7, with TRBD2 as a possible D gene (5 bases). Between the trimmed V and J ends, which lost 0 bases and 2 bases, there was a span of 9 bases. Germline values: CDR1 SGDLS, CDR2 YYNGEE. CDR3 length: 14 amino acids.

This chain connects TRBV13 to TRBJ2-2, with 7 bases identical to TRBD2. Germline CDR1 reads PRHDT; CDR2 reads FYEKMQ (reference sequence). The CDR3 extends over 14 amino acids. V trimming: 5 bases; J trimming: 8 bases; junction bases outside the gene matches: 8. CDR3 region: CASSRGGGKGELFF. The CDR3 DNA follows: TGTGCCAGCAGCCGGGGCGGGGGAAAAGGGGAGCTGTTTTTT. Variable domain in full (rest from reference TRBV13 and TRBJ2-2): AAGVIQSPRHLIKEKRETATLKCYPIPRHDTVYWYQQGPGQDPQFLISFYEKMQSDKGSIPDRFSAQQFSDYHSELNMSSLELGDSALYFCASSRGGGKGELFFGEGSRLTVL.

The chain uses TRBV9 and TRBJ2-1; 11 nucleotides align to TRBD2. Germline assignment: CDR1 SGDLS and CDR2 YYNGEE. The CDR3 sequence is 15 residues long. V shed 2 bases, J shed 9 bases, and the junction held 7 bases outside the gene matches. CDR3 sequence: CASSVLSGGAAEQFF. In DNA, the CDR3 is TGTGCCAGCAGCGTCCTTAGCGGGGGGGCCGCTGAGCAGTTCTTC.

The chain has TRBV14 and TRBJ2-3; D is uncertain. This CDR3 has 13 amino acids. The ends were cut back, 7 bases at V and 3 bases at J, with 11 bases in the middle. Germline V gene lookup returns CDR1 SGHDN and CDR2 FVKESK. CDR3 sequence (DNA): TGTGCCAGCACAGTTATTGGGACAGATACGCAGTATTTT. This sequence encodes CASTVIGTDTQYF.

V usage is TRBV12-5 and J usage is TRBJ1-2; TRBD1 agrees at 9 bases. This CDR3 comprises 14 residues. The V gene end was trimmed by 5 bases and the J gene end by 7 bases; junction bases not matched to a gene: 8. Per the germline V gene, CDR1 is LGHNT and CDR2 is FRNRAP. CDR3 sequence: CASGEQGARGGYTF. CDR3 in DNA: TGTGCTAGTGGTGAACAGGGGGCAAGAGGTGGCTACACCTTC.

DNA for the CDR3: TGCGCCAGCAGCGGAGGACAGGGGGCCGGGGAGCTGTTTTTT. This translates into CASSGGQGAGELFF. The rearrangement uses TRBV5-1 and TRBJ2-2, with 10 bases lining up with TRBD1. The junction had 3 bases not matched to a gene; V was cut back by 4 bases and J by 6 bases. Per germline, CDR1 SGHRS and CDR2 YFSETQ. The CDR3 totals 14 residues.

The CDR3 spells CASSVAASELQETQYF. The CDR3 DNA reads as TGTGCCAGCAGCGTAGCGGCTAGCGAACTCCAAGAGACCCAGTACTTC. J is TRBJ2-5 and V is TRBV9; maybe TRBD2 (6 bases). Germline V gene sequence: CDR1 SGDLS, CDR2 YYNGEE. This CDR3 region has 16 residues. Trimming removed 0 bases from V and 1 base from J, with 13 bases in between.

The CDR3 region is CASSLVGQGVDTQYF. DNA for the CDR3: TGTGCCAGCAGCTTAGTGGGGCAGGGGGTAGATACGCAGTATTTT. The J gene is TRBJ2-3, the V gene TRBV7-2, with 7 bases aligning to TRBD1. This CDR3 has 15 amino acids. Trimming took 1 base from V and 5 from J; bases not matched to a gene: 6. The germline CDR1 and CDR2 sequences are SGHTA and FQGNSA.

This clone was seen a handful of times. The J gene is TRBJ1-4, the V gene TRBV27; tentative D call: TRBD1 (6 bases). V was clipped by 5 bases and J by 11 bases, with 15 bases between them. The CDR3 has 13 residues. The germline CDR1 and CDR2 sequences are MNHEY and SMNVEV (reference sequence). The CDR3 spells CASSPPGAGKLFF. Written as DNA, the CDR3 is TGTGCCAGCAGTCCCCCGGGGGCGGGCAAACTGTTTTTT.

This chain links TRBV28 with TRBJ1-5, with 7 bases lining up with TRBD1. The CDR3 spans 14 residues. J was trimmed by 2 bases and V by 6 bases; bases with no gene match: 4. Germline CDR1 and CDR2: MDHEN and SYDVKM. The CDR3, as DNA: TGTGCCAGCAGCCCAGGGGGTGGCAATCAGCCCCAGCATTTT. This sequence encodes CASSPGGGNQPQHF.

This sequence joins TRBV7-9 and TRBJ1-2, with TRBD1 as a possible D gene (5 bases). Trimming cost V 1 base and J 5 bases, with 14 bases left between them. This CDR3 contains 15 residues. Germline CDR1 SEHNR, CDR2 FQNEAQ (reference sequence). The CDR3 coding sequence is TGTGCCAGCAGCTTAGACTGGGGGTTCCAATATGGCTACACCTTC. Its translation: CASSLDWGFQYGYTF.

The gene calls are TRBV7-8 and TRBJ1-1; D unresolved. CDR3 size: 13 residues. CDR1 and CDR2 from the germline V gene are SGHVS and FQNEAQ. V was cut by 7 bases and J by 5 bases, with 14 bases left in between. The CDR3 DNA follows: TGTGCCAGCACCCTTACATTCGGGACTGAAGCTTTCTTT. Residues: CASTLTFGTEAFF.

Note on this clone: The same CDR3 is also encoded by other DNA sequences in this sample. The rearrangement joins TRBV27 to TRBJ2-4; 10 bases line up with TRBD1. Germline CDR1 and CDR2: MNHEY and SMNVEV (reference sequence). V shed 5 bases, J shed 1 base, and the junction held 8 bases outside the gene matches. There are 17 residues in the CDR3. CDR3 sequence (DNA): TGTGCCAGCAGTGAAAAACCGGGACAGGGGGCCAAAAACATTCAGTACTTC. Protein: CASSEKPGQGAKNIQYF.

DNA of the CDR3: TGTGCCAGCAGTGAGGACGGGGAGACCCAGTACTTC. Protein sequence: CASSEDGETQYF. This rearrangement joins TRBV6-4 to TRBJ2-5; D not resolved. Deletions cut 3 bases from V and 5 bases from J, with 7 bases between. Germline V gene data show CDR1 as MRHNA and CDR2 as SNTAGT. This CDR3 contains 12 residues.

In the case of this clone: This CDR3 is also generated by other DNA sequences in the sample. The genes are TRBV7-9 and TRBJ2-5; TRBD2 is a possible D gene (6 bases). The CDR3 is 14 amino acids. Germline V gene data show CDR1 as SEHNR and CDR2 as FQNEAQ (reference sequence). The V and J ends lost 0 bases and 1 base respectively, with 6 bases between them. The CDR3 is CASSLAGGQETQYF. CDR3 nucleotides: TGTGCCAGCAGCTTAGCCGGGGGCCAAGAGACCCAGTACTTC. Together with reference TRBV7-9 and TRBJ2-5, the CDR3 gives the full variable domain: DTGVSQNPRHKITKRGQNVTFRCDPISEHNRLYWYRQTLGQGPEFLTYFQNEAQLEKSRLLSDRFSAERPKGSFSTLEIQRTEQGDSAMYLCASSLAGGQETQYFGPGTRLLVL.

This clone was observed a single time. The J gene is TRBJ2-1, the V gene TRBV5-1; the D gene is possibly TRBD2 (5 bases). Germline assignment: CDR1 SGHRS and CDR2 YFSETQ. V lost 4 bases and J 7 bases, leaving 12 bases between the germline ends. The CDR3 covers 13 residues. The CDR3 sequence is CASSGLPGNEQFF. CDR3 sequence (DNA): TGCGCCAGCAGCGGACTGCCTGGGAATGAGCAGTTCTTC. Full variable domain (missing parts from reference TRBV5-1 and TRBJ2-1): KAGVTQTPRYLIKTRGQQVTLSCSPISGHRSVSWYQQTPGQGLQFLFEYFSETQRNKGNFPGRFSGRQFSNSRSEMNVSTLELGDSALYLCASSGLPGNEQFFGPGTRLTVL.

The genes are TRBV10-2 and TRBJ2-5; no definite D call. The CDR3 is 13 residues long. Per the germline V gene, CDR1 is WSHSY and CDR2 is SAAADI. Trimming cost V 2 bases and J 5 bases, with 9 bases left between them. In nucleotides, the CDR3 is TGCGCCAGCAGTGAGGGGCAGTGGGAGACCCAGTACTTC. Amino acids: CASSEGQWETQYF.

This clone was counted once. V gene TRBV7-2 combines with J gene TRBJ2-7, with TRBD2 identical over 11 bases. The trim removed 5 bases at V and 6 bases at J, leaving 9 bases unmatched. The V gene's germline CDR1 is SGHTA and CDR2 FQGNSA. The CDR3 covers 15 residues. CDR3 sequence reads: CASSLTSGVPGEQYF. CDR3 sequence (DNA): TGTGCCAGCAGCCTGACTAGCGGGGTACCGGGCGAGCAGTACTTC.

This chain connects TRBV7-9 to TRBJ1-2; D might be TRBD1 (6 bases). The ends were cut back, 5 bases at V and 3 bases at J, with 13 bases in the middle. The length of the CDR3 is 14 residues. Germline V gene sequence: CDR1 SEHNR, CDR2 FQNEAQ (reference sequence). The CDR3 loop reads CASSGGRLDYGYTF. For the CDR3, the DNA is TGTGCCAGCAGCGGGGGGCGTCTAGACTATGGCTACACCTTC.